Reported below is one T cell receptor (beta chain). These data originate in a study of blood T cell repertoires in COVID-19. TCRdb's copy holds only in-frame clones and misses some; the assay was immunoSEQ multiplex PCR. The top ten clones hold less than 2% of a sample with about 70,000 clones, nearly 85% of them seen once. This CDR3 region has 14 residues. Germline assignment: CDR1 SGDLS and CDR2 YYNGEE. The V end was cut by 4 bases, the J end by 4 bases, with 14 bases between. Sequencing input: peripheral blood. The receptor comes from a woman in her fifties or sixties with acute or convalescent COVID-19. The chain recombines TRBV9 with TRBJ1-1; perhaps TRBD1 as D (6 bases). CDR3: CASSTGGQITEAFF. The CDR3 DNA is TGTGCCAGCAGCACGGGGGGACAAATCACTGAAGCTTTCTTT. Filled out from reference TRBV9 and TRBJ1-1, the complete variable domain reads DSGVTQTPKHLITATGQRVTLRCSPRSGDLSVYWYQQSLDQGLQFLIQYYNGEERAKGNILERFSAQQFPDLHSELNLSSLELGDSALYFCASSTGGQITEAFFGQGTRLTVV.